These 24 T cell receptor beta chains were sequenced from one sample in a study of post-analysis software for immune sequencing data. The antigens these receptors bind are not known. Prepared TCR beta cDNA libraries contained unique molecular identifiers. Using its own MiXCR run on the PCR reads, TCRdb lists one record per CDR3 protein. Altogether around 250,000 distinct CDR3 sequences are present, 35% to 40% being singletons, with the ten largest covering 4% to 5.5%. Whole-study results and caveats: When patients were compared with controls, 4 or 5 TRBV segments were more frequent, TRBV5-6, TRBV5-1 and TRBV20-1 among them.

Sample: blood. The receptors were gathered from a girl between 10 and 17 years old with multiple sclerosis.

The V gene is TRBV14, the J gene TRBJ2-1; 9 bases match TRBD1. Germline CDR1 and CDR2: SGHDN and FVKESK. The CDR3 extends over 17 amino acids. V trimming: 4 bases; J trimming: 2 bases; junction bases outside the gene matches: 9. The chain's CDR3 is CASSLVRGQGPYNEQFF. CDR3 in DNA: TGTGCCAGCAGCCTCGTCCGGGGACAGGGACCCTACAATGAGCAGTTCTTC.

The chain recombines TRBV11-2 with TRBJ2-1; 7 bases map to TRBD2. The CDR3 has 16 residues. The ends lost 2 bases at V and 4 bases at J; junction bases unmatched: 8. Germline values: CDR1 SGHAT, CDR2 FQNNGV. The CDR3 loop reads CASSLQSGGIYNEQFF. CDR3 in DNA: TGTGCCAGCAGCTTACAATCCGGGGGGATATACAATGAGCAGTTCTTC.

The table lists this clonotype with many counts. The V gene is TRBV7-2, the J gene TRBJ2-3; 8 nucleotides align to TRBD1. Trimming cost V 6 bases and J 6 bases; bases outside gene matches: 8. The length of the CDR3 is 14 residues. Germline values: CDR1 SGHTA, CDR2 FQGNSA. The CDR3 DNA reads TGTGCCAGCAGACGGACAGGGCCACGGGATACGCAGTATTTT. This codes for CASRRTGPRDTQYF. Complete variable domain (other parts from reference TRBV7-2 and TRBJ2-3): GAGVSQSPSNKVTEKGKDVELRCDPISGHTALYWYRQSLGQGLEFLIYFQGNSAPDKSGLPSDRFSAERTGGSVSTLTIQRTQQEDSAVYLCASRRTGPRDTQYFGPGTRLTVL.

This clonotype was counted a single time. This chain uses TRBV11-2 with TRBJ2-3; TRBD2 agrees at 12 bases. The trim removed 5 bases at V and 5 bases at J, leaving 5 bases unmatched. Germline lookup yields CDR1 SGHAT and CDR2 FQNNGV. This CDR3 spans 15 amino acids. This CDR3 reads CASSRLAGVGDTQYF. DNA for the CDR3: TGTGCCAGCAGCCGACTAGCGGGAGTAGGAGATACGCAGTATTTT. The whole variable domain, remainder taken from reference TRBV11-2 and TRBJ2-3, is EAGVAQSPRYKIIEKRQSVAFWCNPISGHATLYWYQQILGQGPKLLIQFQNNGVVDDSQLPKDRFSAERLKGVDSTLKIQPAKLEDSAVYLCASSRLAGVGDTQYFGPGTRLTVL.

In the case of this clonotype: One end of the junction is discordant with germline, which a read error may explain. J is TRBJ1-1 and V is TRBV3-1; the D is unclear. The germline V gene encodes CDR1 LGHDT and CDR2 YNNKEL (reference sequence). The CDR3 runs to 16 residues. This chain's CDR3 is CASSQMVPGGNAEAFF. CDR3 bases: TGTGCCAGCAGCCAAATGGTACCGGGAGGGAACGCTGAAGCTTTCTTT.

This clonotype was seen a few times. V usage is TRBV27 and J usage is TRBJ2-2; 7 bases map to TRBD1. The CDR3 runs to 16 residues. The trim removed 5 bases at V and 6 bases at J, leaving 12 bases unmatched. Germline CDR1 MNHEY, CDR2 SMNVEV (reference sequence). The CDR3 DNA is TGTGCCAGCAGTACACCGACAGGGTCGGTGTCCGGGGAGCTGTTTTTT. Encoded protein: CASSTPTGSVSGELFF.

This clonotype was picked up many times. Here the CDR3 reads CASSLRDRSPPQHF. CDR3 DNA: TGTGCCAGCAGTTTACGGGACAGGAGTCCGCCCCAGCATTTT. The chain recombines TRBV27 with TRBJ1-5; 8 bases agree with TRBD1. The CDR3 runs to 14 residues. Germline CDR1 is MNHEY and CDR2 is SMNVEV (reference sequence). Losses at the gene ends were 2 bases for V and 9 bases for J; bases not matched to a gene: 6.

The genes are TRBV10-3 and TRBJ2-1, with TRBD2 as a possible D gene (5 bases). Trimming cost V 0 bases and J 5 bases, with 8 bases left between them. This CDR3 is built from 14 residues. The germline V gene has CDR1 ENHRY and CDR2 SYGVKD. The CDR3 nucleotides read TGTGCCATCAGTGAGTCTAGCGCAAACAATGAGCAGTTCTTC. As protein: CAISESSANNEQFF.

In its sample, this clonotype was seen many times. The J gene is TRBJ2-1, the V gene TRBV15; tentatively, D is TRBD1 (7 bases). Trimming took 5 bases from V and 9 from J, leaving 14 bases between them. The CDR3 spans 13 residues. The germline V gene encodes CDR1 LNHNV and CDR2 YYDKDF (reference sequence). The CDR3 bases are TGTGCCACCAGCGGAGGGGGCGCGGTTGAGCAGTTCTTC. As protein: CATSGGGAVEQFF.

This clonotype has ten or more counts. J is TRBJ2-3 and V is TRBV6-4; TRBD2 agrees at 7 bases. The germline gives CDR1 MRHNA, CDR2 SNTAGT. Trimming took 2 bases from V and 1 from J; bases not matched to a gene: 0. The length of the CDR3 is 14 residues. Written as DNA, the CDR3 is TGTGCCAGCAGTGACGGGGGGGGCACAGATACGCAGTATTTT. Protein product: CASSDGGGTDTQYF.

This clonotype was seen repeatedly, ten times or more. This rearrangement joins TRBV20-1 to TRBJ2-3, with D perhaps matching TRBD2 (6 bases). The CDR3 sequence is 18 residues long. V was pared by 0 bases and J by 0 bases, with 19 bases between. CDR1 is DFQATT, CDR2 SNEGSKA, per germline (reference sequence). The CDR3 loop reads CSARDDGGDWTSTDTQYF. The DNA of the CDR3 is TGCAGTGCTAGAGATGACGGCGGGGACTGGACTAGCACAGATACGCAGTATTTT.

Note on this clonotype: A much more abundant neighbour one base away suggests this may be a read error. The chain is built from TRBV7-9 and TRBJ1-2; 8 bases fit TRBD1. J gave up 6 bases and V 5 bases, and 11 bases lay outside the gene matches. Per the germline V gene, CDR1 is SEHNR and CDR2 is FQNEAQ (reference sequence). The CDR3 contains 15 residues. The CDR3 DNA follows: TGTGCCAGCAGCCAATCGGACAGGGCATGGCATGGCTACACCTTC. Protein product: CASSQSDRAWHGYTF.

The V gene is TRBV12-3 or TRBV12-4, the J gene TRBJ1-4, with a possible D match to TRBD1 (5 bases). The CDR3 extends over 18 amino acids. V was pared by 5 bases and J by 7 bases, with 26 bases between. DNA for the CDR3: TGTGCCAGCAGTGCCGCCCCCGGGACCAACCAGAGAGGTGAAAAACTGTTTTTT. Translating it yields CASSAAPGTNQRGEKLFF.

Regarding this clonotype: This may stem from a read error, because a much larger clone lies one nucleotide away. In this CDR3 the conserved last residue, phenylalanine or tryptophan, is missing, so a read error is likely. This rearrangement joins TRBV7-6 to TRBJ1-5; D gene uncertain. V was trimmed by 0 bases and J by 4 bases, leaving 19 bases between them. The CDR3 has 18 residues. Germline values: CDR1 SGHVS, CDR2 FNYEAQ. This chain's CDR3 is CASSLAGSHLSGNQPQHC. The CDR3 DNA sequence: TGTGCCAGCAGCTTAGCTGGCAGCCACCTAAGTGGTAATCAGCCCCAGCATTGT.

This clonotype was seen a few times. The genes are TRBV7-2 and TRBJ2-3; a weak D match, TRBD1 (6 bases). The germline V gene has CDR1 SGHTA and CDR2 FQGNSA. The V end lost 7 bases, the J end lost 0 bases, and 14 bases lay between the germline ends. This CDR3 comprises 15 residues. Here the CDR3 reads CASTNDRLSTDTQYF. In DNA, the CDR3 is TGTGCCAGCACCAACGACAGGCTAAGCACAGATACGCAGTATTTT. Full variable domain (outside the CDR3, taken from reference TRBV7-2 and TRBJ2-3): GAGVSQSPSNKVTEKGKDVELRCDPISGHTALYWYRQSLGQGLEFLIYFQGNSAPDKSGLPSDRFSAERTGGSVSTLTIQRTQQEDSAVYLCASTNDRLSTDTQYFGPGTRLTVL.

In its sample, this clonotype was seen many times. The chain has TRBV5-1 and TRBJ2-1; TRBD2 agrees at 8 bases. V dropped 3 bases and J dropped 5; count of bases not matched to a gene: 10. CDR1 and CDR2 (germline): SGHRS, YFSETQ. CDR3 length equals 16 residues. This chain's CDR3 is CASSWGRSGGHNEQFF. CDR3 sequence (DNA): TGCGCCAGCAGCTGGGGCCGGTCGGGGGGGCACAATGAGCAGTTCTTC.

The gene calls are TRBV3-1 and TRBJ1-4; TRBD1 matches 12 bases. V lost 7 bases and J lost 7; bases outside the gene matches: 7. The CDR3 spans 15 residues. Germline V gene data show CDR1 as LGHDT and CDR2 as YNNKEL (reference sequence). In DNA form, the CDR3 reads TGTGCCAGCACTAGGAGGGGACAGGGGGCTGAAAAACTGTTTTTT. Protein: CASTRRGQGAEKLFF.

V gene TRBV10-3 combines with J gene TRBJ2-7, with TRBD1 as a possible D gene (5 bases). V was shortened by 0 bases and J by 3 bases, with 15 bases between the two germline ends. This CDR3 has 16 residues. CDR1 is ENHRY, CDR2 SYGVKD, per germline. For the CDR3, the DNA is TGTGCCATCAGTGAGTCGGAGCAGGGAACTGGCTACGAGCAGTACTTC. Amino acids: CAISESEQGTGYEQYF.

This clonotype was found a few times. The DNA for the CDR3 is TGTGCCAGCAGTTTTCCGGGGGAGACCCAGTACTTC. The encoded protein is CASSFPGETQYF. The chain employs TRBV12-3 or TRBV12-4 and TRBJ2-4; weak D call: TRBD2 (5 bases). The assigned J gene may be wrong: the sequence end matches TRBJ2-5 better. The CDR3 length is 12 residues.

There are a few counts of this clonotype. The CDR3 nucleotides are TGTGCCAGCAGTGGGGATAGGATGGACACTGAAGCTTTCTTT. It yields the protein CASSGDRMDTEAFF. V gene TRBV7-9 combines with J gene TRBJ1-1; D remains unclear. Germline CDR1 is SEHNR and CDR2 is FQNEAQ (reference sequence). Trimming stripped 6 bases from V and 3 bases from J, with 14 bases between. CDR3 length equals 14 residues. The full variable domain, in which reference TRBV7-9 and TRBJ1-1 provide the parts outside the CDR3, is DTGVSQNPRHKITKRGQNVTFRCDPISEHNRLYWYRQTLGQGPEFLTYFQNEAQLEKSRLLSDRFSAERPKGSFSTLEIQRTEQGDSAMYLCASSGDRMDTEAFFGQGTRLTVV.

This clonotype was seen at least ten times. The V call is TRBV27, the J call TRBJ1-2; D is unresolved. Germline CDR1 MNHEY, CDR2 SMNVEV (reference sequence). The CDR3 extends over 13 amino acids. V was cut by 4 bases and J by 2 bases, with 8 bases left in between. The CDR3 loop reads CASSSGINYGYTF. DNA for the CDR3: TGTGCCAGCAGTTCGGGAATCAACTATGGCTACACCTTC.

The chain combines TRBV28 with TRBJ2-7; possible D gene TRBD1, 6 bases. The V gene lost 4 bases and the J gene lost 3 bases, with 13 bases spanning the gap. Germline CDR1 reads MDHEN; CDR2 reads SYDVKM. CDR3 length: 14 amino acids. The CDR3, as DNA: TGTGCCAGCAGTTCCATAATGGACAGCTACGAGCAGTACTTC. This encodes CASSSIMDSYEQYF.

There are many counts of this clonotype. This chain connects TRBV7-6 to TRBJ2-5; 7 nucleotides align to TRBD1. J gave up 2 bases and V 5 bases, and 8 bases lay outside the gene matches. CDR1 is SGHVS and CDR2 is FNYEAQ in the germline V gene. This CDR3 is built from 15 residues. This CDR3 is CASSRWGQPQETQYF. Here the CDR3 DNA reads TGTGCCAGCAGCAGATGGGGACAGCCTCAAGAGACCCAGTACTTC.

This clonotype was found a few times. A much larger clone sits a single nucleotide away, making a read error possible. The V and J genes are TRBV10-3 and TRBJ2-1, with D tentatively TRBD1 (6 bases). The J call may be wrong; the DNA end is better matched by TRBJ2-7. CDR3 length: 13 amino acids. From germline, CDR1 is ENHRY and CDR2 SYGVKD. CDR3 loop: CAIGGGSYNEQYF. The CDR3 coding sequence is TGTGCCATCGGGGGCGGTAGCTACAATGAGCAGTACTTC.